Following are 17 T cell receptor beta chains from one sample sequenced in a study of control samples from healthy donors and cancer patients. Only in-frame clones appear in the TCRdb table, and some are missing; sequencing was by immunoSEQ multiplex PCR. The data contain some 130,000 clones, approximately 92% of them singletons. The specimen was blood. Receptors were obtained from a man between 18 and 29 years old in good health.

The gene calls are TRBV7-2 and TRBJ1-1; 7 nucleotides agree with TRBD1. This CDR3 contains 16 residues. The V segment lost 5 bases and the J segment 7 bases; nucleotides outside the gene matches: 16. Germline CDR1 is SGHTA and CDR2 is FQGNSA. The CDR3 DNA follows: TGTGCCAGCAGCCTAATACAGGGGCTAAATTCGATTGAAGCTTTCTTT. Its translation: CASSLIQGLNSIEAFF.

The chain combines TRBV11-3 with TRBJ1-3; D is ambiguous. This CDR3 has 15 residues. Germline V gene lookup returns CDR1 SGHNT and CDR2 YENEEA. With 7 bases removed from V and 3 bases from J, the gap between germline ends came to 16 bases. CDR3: CASTKTGAIGNTIYF. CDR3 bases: TGTGCCAGCACCAAAACGGGAGCGATTGGAAACACCATATATTTT.

The CDR3 loop reads CAWSSSVEKLFF. The CDR3 nucleotides read TGTGCCTGGAGTAGTAGTGTCGAAAAACTGTTTTTT. V usage is TRBV30 and J usage is TRBJ1-4; D gene unclear. Germline V gives CDR1 GTSNPN, CDR2 SVGIG (reference sequence). The ends were cut back, 2 bases at V and 8 bases at J, with 9 bases in the middle. The CDR3 runs 12 residues.

Written as DNA, the CDR3 is TGTGCCTGGAGTAAACAGGGCGGCGAGCAGTACTTC. It codes for CAWSKQGGEQYF. V gene TRBV30 combines with J gene TRBJ2-7; perhaps TRBD1 as D (6 bases). There are 12 residues in the CDR3. V was cut by 2 bases and J by 6 bases, with 11 bases left in between. Per germline, CDR1 GTSNPN and CDR2 SVGIG (reference sequence).

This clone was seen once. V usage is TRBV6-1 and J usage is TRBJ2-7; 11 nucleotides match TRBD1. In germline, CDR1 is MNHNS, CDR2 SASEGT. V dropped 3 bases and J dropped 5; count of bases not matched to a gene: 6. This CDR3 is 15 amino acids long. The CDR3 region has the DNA TGTGCCAGCAGTGAGTCCGGACAGGGGGCCGACGAGCAGTACTTC. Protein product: CASSESGQGADEQYF.

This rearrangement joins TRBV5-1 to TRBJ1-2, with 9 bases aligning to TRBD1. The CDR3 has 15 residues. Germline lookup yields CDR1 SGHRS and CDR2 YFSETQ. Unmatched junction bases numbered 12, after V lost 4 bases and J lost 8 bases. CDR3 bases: TGCGCCAGCAGCCATACAGGGGGCGAGGGTGACGGCTACACCTTC. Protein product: CASSHTGGEGDGYTF.

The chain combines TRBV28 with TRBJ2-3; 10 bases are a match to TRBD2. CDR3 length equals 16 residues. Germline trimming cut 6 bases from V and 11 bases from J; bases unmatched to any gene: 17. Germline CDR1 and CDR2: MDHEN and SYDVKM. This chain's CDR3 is CASSSFSGGPHGGQYF. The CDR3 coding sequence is TGTGCCAGCAGCTCATTTAGCGGGGGGCCCCACGGGGGGCAGTATTTT. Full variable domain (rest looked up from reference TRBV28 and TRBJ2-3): DVKVTQSSRYLVKRTGEKVFLECVQDMDHENMFWYRQDPGLGLRLIYFSYDVKMKEKGDIPEGYSVSREKKERFSLILESASTNQTSMYLCASSSFSGGPHGGQYFGPGTRLTVL.

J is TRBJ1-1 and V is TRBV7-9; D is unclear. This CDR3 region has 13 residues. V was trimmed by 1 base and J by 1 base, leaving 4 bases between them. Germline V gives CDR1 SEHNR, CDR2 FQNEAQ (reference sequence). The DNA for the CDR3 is TGTGCCAGCAGCTTAGGCTCGAACACTGAAGCTTTCTTT. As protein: CASSLGSNTEAFF.

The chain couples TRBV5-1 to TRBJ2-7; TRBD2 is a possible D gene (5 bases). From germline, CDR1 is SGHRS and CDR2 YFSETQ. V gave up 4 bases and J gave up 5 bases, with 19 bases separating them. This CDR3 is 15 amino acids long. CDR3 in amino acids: CASSENRASIHEQYV. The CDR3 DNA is TGCGCCAGCAGCGAAAACCGGGCTAGCATCCACGAGCAGTACGTC.

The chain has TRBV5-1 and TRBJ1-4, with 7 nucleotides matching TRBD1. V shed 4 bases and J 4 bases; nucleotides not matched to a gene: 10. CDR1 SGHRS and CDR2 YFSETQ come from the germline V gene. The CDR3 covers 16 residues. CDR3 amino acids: CASSTGYRGRNEKLFF. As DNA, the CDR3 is TGCGCCAGCAGCACCGGATACAGGGGCCGTAATGAAAAACTGTTTTTT. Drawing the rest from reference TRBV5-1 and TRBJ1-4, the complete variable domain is KAGVTQTPRYLIKTRGQQVTLSCSPISGHRSVSWYQQTPGQGLQFLFEYFSETQRNKGNFPGRFSGRQFSNSRSEMNVSTLELGDSALYLCASSTGYRGRNEKLFFGSGTQLSVL.

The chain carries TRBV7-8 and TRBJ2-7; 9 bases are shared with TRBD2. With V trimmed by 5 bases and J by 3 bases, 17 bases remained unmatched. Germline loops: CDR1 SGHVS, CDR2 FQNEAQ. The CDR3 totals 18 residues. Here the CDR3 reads CASSPRTNRASGNYEQYV. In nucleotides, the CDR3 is TGTGCCAGCAGCCCGCGGACCAACAGGGCTAGCGGGAACTACGAGCAGTACGTC.

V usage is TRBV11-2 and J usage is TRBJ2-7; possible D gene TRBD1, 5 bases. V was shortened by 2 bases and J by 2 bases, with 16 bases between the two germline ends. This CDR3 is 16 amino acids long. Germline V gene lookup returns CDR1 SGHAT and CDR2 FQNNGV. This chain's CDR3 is CASSLLGVGETYEQYF. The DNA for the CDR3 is TGTGCCAGCAGCTTATTAGGGGTCGGTGAAACCTACGAGCAGTACTTC.

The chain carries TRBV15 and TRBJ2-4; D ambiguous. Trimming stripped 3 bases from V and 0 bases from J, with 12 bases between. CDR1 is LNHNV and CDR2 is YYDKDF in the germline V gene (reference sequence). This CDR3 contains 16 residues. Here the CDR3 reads CATSRGSELAKNIQYF. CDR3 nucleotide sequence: TGTGCCACCAGCAGGGGTTCAGAGCTAGCCAAAAACATTCAGTACTTC.

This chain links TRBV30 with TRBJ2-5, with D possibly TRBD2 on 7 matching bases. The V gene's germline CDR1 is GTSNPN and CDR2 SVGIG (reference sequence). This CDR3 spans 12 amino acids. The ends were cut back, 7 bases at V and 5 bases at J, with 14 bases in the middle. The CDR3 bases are TGTGCCTTGGGGGGGGGCGGGGAGACCCAGTACTTC. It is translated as CALGGGGETQYF.

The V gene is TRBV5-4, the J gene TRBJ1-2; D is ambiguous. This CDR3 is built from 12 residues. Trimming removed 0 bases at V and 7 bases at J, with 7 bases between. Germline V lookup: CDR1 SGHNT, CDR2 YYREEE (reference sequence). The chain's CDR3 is CASSLDGSGYTF. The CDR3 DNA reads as TGTGCCAGCAGCTTGGACGGGTCTGGCTACACCTTC.

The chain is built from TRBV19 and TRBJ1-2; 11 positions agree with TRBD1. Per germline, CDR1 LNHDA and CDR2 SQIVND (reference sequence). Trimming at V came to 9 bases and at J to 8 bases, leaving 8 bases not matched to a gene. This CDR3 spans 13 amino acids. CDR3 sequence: CASGQGAHRGYTF. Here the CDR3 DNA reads TGTGCCAGCGGACAGGGGGCGCATCGCGGCTACACCTTC.

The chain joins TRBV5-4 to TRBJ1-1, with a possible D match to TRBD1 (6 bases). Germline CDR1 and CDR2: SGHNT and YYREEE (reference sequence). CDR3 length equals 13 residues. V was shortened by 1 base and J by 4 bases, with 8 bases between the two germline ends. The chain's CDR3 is CASSLQGGTEAFF. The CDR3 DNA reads TGTGCCAGCAGCTTGCAAGGGGGCACTGAAGCTTTCTTT.